The 26 T cell receptor beta chains listed next were all sequenced from one sample in a study of T cell responses to AZD1222 COVID-19 vaccine. The protocol was immunoSEQ multiplex PCR, while the TCRdb copy is restricted to in-frame clones and leaves out a portion. In the table there are about 110,000 clones, more than 70% of which are singletons. Material: peripheral blood, obtained 28 days after the second AZD1222 dose. The receptors originated from an adult who received the AZD1222 COVID-19 vaccine.

V usage is TRBV7-2 and J usage is TRBJ2-3; TRBD1 aligns across 7 bases. The germline V gene encodes CDR1 SGHTA and CDR2 FQGNSA. V dropped 6 bases and J dropped 4; count of bases not matched to a gene: 4. The CDR3 covers 13 residues. The CDR3 protein is CASSPTGADTQYF. CDR3 DNA: TGTGCCAGCAGTCCCACAGGGGCAGATACGCAGTATTTT.

The V gene is TRBV7-9, the J gene TRBJ1-2, with 7 positions matching TRBD1. The CDR3 covers 16 residues. CDR1 and CDR2 from the germline V gene are SEHNR and FQNEAQ (reference sequence). V lost 6 bases, J lost 0 bases, and 10 bases stayed unmatched. In DNA form, the CDR3 reads TGTGCCAGCAGACAGCCGGGACAGTCTACTAACTATGGCTACACCTTC. Its translation is CASRQPGQSTNYGYTF.

The chain employs TRBV11-2 and TRBJ1-1; D possibly corresponds to TRBD1 (5 bases). Germline CDR1 SGHAT, CDR2 FQNNGV. V lost 5 bases, J lost 4 bases, and 14 bases lay in between. CDR3 length: 14 residues. This CDR3 is CASSRRDPVTEAFF. DNA for the CDR3: TGTGCCAGCAGCCGCCGGGACCCGGTCACTGAAGCTTTCTTT.

This clone was detected a few times. Different DNA sequences within this sample yield the same CDR3. The chain combines TRBV4-1 with TRBJ2-7; a possible D gene is TRBD2 (5 bases). The CDR3 length is 12 residues. The V gene lost 3 bases and the J gene lost 7 bases, with 10 bases spanning the gap. Germline CDR1 is MGHRA and CDR2 is YSYEKL. The CDR3 is CASSHPSGEQYF. The CDR3 DNA follows: TGCGCCAGCAGCCACCCCTCGGGGGAGCAGTACTTC.

The chain combines TRBV6-5 with TRBJ1-6; a possible D gene is TRBD1 (5 bases). The CDR3 covers 14 residues. Germline-derived CDR1 and CDR2 are MNHEY and SVGAGI. Trimming took 0 bases from V and 7 from J, leaving 7 bases between them. CDR3 loop: CASSYSRQNSPLHF. DNA of the CDR3: TGTGCCAGCAGTTACTCGCGACAGAATTCACCCCTCCACTTT.

The chain couples TRBV6-2 or TRBV6-3 to TRBJ2-1; 7 bases align to TRBD1. Unmatched junction bases numbered 11, after V lost 4 bases and J lost 2 bases. The germline V gene has CDR1 MNHEY and CDR2 SVGEGT. This CDR3 spans 17 amino acids. The CDR3 nucleotides are TGTGCCAGCAGTTCCCGCTCCCAAGGGGGCACCTACAATGAGCAGTTCTTC. Residues: CASSSRSQGGTYNEQFF.

The V call is TRBV27, the J call TRBJ2-2; no reliable D call. The CDR3 loop spans 14 amino acids. V lost 3 bases, J lost 6 bases, and 11 bases lay in between. Per the germline V gene, CDR1 is MNHEY and CDR2 is SMNVEV (reference sequence). The CDR3 DNA is TGTGCCAGCAGTTTCGCGGTTAGAGCCGGGGAGCTGTTTTTT. Its protein product is CASSFAVRAGELFF.

J is TRBJ1-2 and V is TRBV5-1, with 7 bases that match TRBD1. The CDR3 extends over 14 amino acids. Germline V CDR1 and CDR2: SGHRS, YFSETQ. After removal of 0 bases from V and 5 bases from J, the junction contained 4 bases not matched to a gene. CDR3 nucleotide sequence: TGCGCCAGCAGCTTGGGGGACAGCCGTTATGGCTACACCTTC. It codes for CASSLGDSRYGYTF.

The chain is built from TRBV2 and TRBJ1-2; D unresolved. Per germline, CDR1 SNHLY and CDR2 FYNNEI. V shed 4 bases and J shed 4 bases, with 13 bases lying between them. The CDR3 consists of 14 residues. The CDR3 reads CASSGLSYSYGYTF. CDR3 nucleotides: TGTGCCAGCAGTGGACTATCTTACTCCTATGGCTACACCTTC.

This clone was seen a few times. This chain uses TRBV4-1 with TRBJ2-7; D gene ambiguous. V lost 1 base and J lost 6, with 25 bases in between. This CDR3 has 18 amino acids. Germline CDR1 reads MGHRA; CDR2 reads YSYEKL. Here the CDR3 DNA reads TGCGCCAGCAGCCAAGTGTGCCCCCTAACAAGAATCCCCTGCGAGCAGTACTTC. This gives the protein CASSQVCPLTRIPCEQYF.

The chain has TRBV28 and TRBJ1-1, with D hard to call. V shed 3 bases and J shed 0 bases, with 8 bases lying between them. CDR1 and CDR2 (germline): MDHEN, SYDVKM. The CDR3 has 14 residues. In DNA form, the CDR3 reads TGTGCCAGCAGTTTTGCAGACTTGAACACTGAAGCTTTCTTT. It encodes CASSFADLNTEAFF.

The CDR3 sequence is CASSFIGNEQFF. The CDR3 region has the DNA TGTGCCAGCAGCTTTATAGGGAATGAGCAGTTCTTC. The chain is built from TRBV5-4 and TRBJ2-1, with unresolved D. Per the germline V gene, CDR1 is SGHNT and CDR2 is YYREEE (reference sequence). V was trimmed by 2 bases and J by 7 bases, leaving 7 bases between them. The CDR3 extends over 12 amino acids.

The chain has TRBV3-1 (or the pseudogene TRBV3-2) and TRBJ1-6; D gene ambiguous. V was cut by 4 bases and J by 7 bases, with 14 bases left in between. Germline CDR1 and CDR2: LGHDT and YNNKEL (reference sequence). The CDR3 runs to 15 residues. CDR3 sequence reads: CASSPREGANSPLHF. The CDR3 nucleotides read TGTGCCAGCAGCCCCAGAGAAGGAGCGAATTCACCCCTCCACTTT.

The rearrangement links TRBV18 to TRBJ2-5; D perhaps matches TRBD2 (7 bases). V dropped 3 bases and J dropped 5 bases, with 16 bases sitting between them. Germline V gives CDR1 KGHSH, CDR2 LQKENI. The CDR3 extends over 15 amino acids. The CDR3 loop reads CASSPSGGLGETQYF. The CDR3 DNA follows: TGTGCCAGCTCACCCTCCGGGGGGCTGGGGGAGACCCAGTACTTC.

The rearrangement uses TRBV4-3 and TRBJ2-7; a possible D gene is TRBD2 (5 bases). The CDR3 extends over 15 amino acids. V shed 0 bases and J shed 3 bases, with 12 bases lying between them. The germline V gene has CDR1 LGHNA and CDR2 YSLEER. The CDR3 DNA reads TGCGCCAGCAGCCAAGACTTAAGCGGTTTCTACGAGCAGTACTTC. It translates to CASSQDLSGFYEQYF.

In its sample, this clone was seen once. This chain's CDR3 is CASSPYAKGAGYTF. The CDR3 DNA follows: TGTGCCAGCAGCCCTTACGCTAAGGGAGCCGGCTACACCTTC. V usage is TRBV27 and J usage is TRBJ1-2, with D uncertain. The germline V gene encodes CDR1 MNHEY and CDR2 SMNVEV (reference sequence). With 6 bases removed from V and 8 bases from J, the gap between germline ends came to 19 bases. This CDR3 has 14 residues.

The genes are TRBV19 and TRBJ2-1; tentative D call: TRBD1 (6 bases). V shed 5 bases and J shed 0 bases, with 11 bases lying between them. The length of the CDR3 is 15 residues. Germline CDR1 and CDR2: LNHDA and SQIVND (reference sequence). The CDR3 DNA sequence: TGTGCCAGTAGTCGGCGACAGGTCTCCTACAATGAGCAGTTCTTC. It yields the protein CASSRRQVSYNEQFF.

V is TRBV6-6 and J is TRBJ2-2; perhaps TRBD2 as D (5 bases). Germline V CDR1 and CDR2: MNHNY, SVGAGI (reference sequence). The CDR3 consists of 12 residues. V was cut by 5 bases and J by 8 bases, with 9 bases left in between. The CDR3 DNA reads TGTGCCAGCAGTCGGGAAAGGGGGGAGCTGTTTTTT. Amino acid sequence: CASSRERGELFF.

The chain combines TRBV12-3 or TRBV12-4 with TRBJ2-5; D is possibly TRBD2 (5 bases). Trimming took off 7 bases at V and 5 bases at J, with 14 bases between the two ends. The CDR3 length is 13 residues. The DNA of the CDR3 is TGTGCCAGCACTAGGACTTCATGGGAGACCCAGTACTTC. Translation gives CASTRTSWETQYF.

The genes are TRBV9 and TRBJ1-6, with D hard to call. The germline V gene encodes CDR1 SGDLS and CDR2 YYNGEE. The CDR3 contains 15 residues. Deletions cut 1 base from V and 10 bases from J, with 15 bases between. The CDR3 DNA sequence: TGTGCCAGCAGCGTAAGTCATGAGGGCCAGTCACCCCTCCACTTT. Amino acids: CASSVSHEGQSPLHF.

The V and J genes are TRBV25-1 and TRBJ2-1, with 7 bases fitting TRBD2. Trimming took 6 bases from V and 4 from J; bases not matched to a gene: 6. The CDR3 has 14 amino acids. Germline loops: CDR1 MGHDK, CDR2 SYGVNS. This chain's CDR3 is CASSEVSGYNEQFF. For the CDR3, the DNA is TGTGCCAGCAGCGAGGTTAGCGGGTACAATGAGCAGTTCTTC.

This clone occurred once. This sequence joins TRBV7-9 and TRBJ2-7; 8 bases line up with TRBD2. CDR3 length: 12 amino acids. The V and J ends lost 5 bases and 7 bases, in that order; junction bases with no gene match: 4. The germline V gene has CDR1 SEHNR and CDR2 FQNEAQ (reference sequence). In DNA form, the CDR3 reads TGTGCCAGCAGCCCGGGAGGGAGGGAGCAGTACTTC. It codes for CASSPGGREQYF.

The chain couples TRBV9 to TRBJ1-6; 7 positions agree with TRBD1. Germline lookup yields CDR1 SGDLS and CDR2 YYNGEE. Trimming at V came to 3 bases and at J to 6 bases, leaving 9 bases not matched to a gene. The CDR3 is 16 amino acids. CDR3 bases: TGTGCCAGCAGCGGCATAGGACAGGAGATTAATTCACCCCTCCACTTT. Translated, it gives CASSGIGQEINSPLHF.

The chain carries TRBV7-8 and TRBJ2-7; D is uncertain. Deletions cut 5 bases from V and 0 bases from J, with 11 bases between. Germline V gene sequence: CDR1 SGHVS, CDR2 FQNEAQ. The CDR3 has 14 amino acids. Written as DNA, the CDR3 is TGTGCCAGCAGCCCACTGGACGGCTCCTACGAGCAGTACTTC. This encodes CASSPLDGSYEQYF.

V and J are TRBV3-1 (or the pseudogene TRBV3-2) and TRBJ2-1; a weak D match, TRBD2 (5 bases). Germline assignment: CDR1 LGHDT and CDR2 YNNKEL (reference sequence). CDR3 length: 15 residues. Trimming shortened V by 0 bases and J by 9 bases, and 15 bases separated the two germline ends. The CDR3 bases are TGTGCCAGCAGCCAAGATCTGAGCCGTCGGGGTGAGCAGTTCTTC. Its protein product is CASSQDLSRRGEQFF.

The V call is TRBV18, the J call TRBJ1-5; maybe TRBD1 (6 bases). CDR3 length: 15 amino acids. The V end was cut by 3 bases, the J end by 3 bases, with 12 bases between. The germline V gene encodes CDR1 KGHSH and CDR2 LQKENI. The CDR3 coding sequence is TGTGCCAGCTCACCGACCGGGGGGGCCAATCAGCCCCAGCATTTT. Translated: CASSPTGGANQPQHF.